The clone carrying this T cell receptor beta chain has a handful of counts. Germline CDR1 is DFQATT and CDR2 is SNEGSKA (reference sequence). V lost 3 bases and J lost 2, with 17 bases in between. The CDR3 has 15 amino acids. The data derive from a study of response to subunit inactivated influenza vaccine. TCRdb called the RT-PCR reads again in MiXCR, with one record for every CDR3 protein. This repertoire shows about 800,000 distinct CDR3 sequences, 21% found once; its top ten account for more than 8.5%. V gene TRBV20-1 combines with J gene TRBJ2-7, with a weak D call TRBD2 (6 bases). This sequence was found in a man aged 50 or older who received an inactivated influenza vaccine. The specimen was PBMCs from blood, collected more than 4 days after vaccination. The CDR3 reads CSARQAGLTTYEQYF. The CDR3 region has the DNA TGCAGTGCTAGGCAAGCGGGCTTAACGACCTACGAGCAGTACTTC.